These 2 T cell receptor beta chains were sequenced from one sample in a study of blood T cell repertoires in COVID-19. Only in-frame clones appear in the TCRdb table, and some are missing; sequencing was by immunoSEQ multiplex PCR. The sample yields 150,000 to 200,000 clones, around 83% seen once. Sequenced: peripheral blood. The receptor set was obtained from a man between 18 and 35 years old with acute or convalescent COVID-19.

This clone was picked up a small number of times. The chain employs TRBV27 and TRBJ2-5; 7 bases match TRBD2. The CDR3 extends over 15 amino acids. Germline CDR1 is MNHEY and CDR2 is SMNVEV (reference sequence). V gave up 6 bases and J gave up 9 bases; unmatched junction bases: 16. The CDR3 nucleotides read TGTGCCAGCAGGTCACCCGCTAGCGGCCTGAGGGCCCAGTACTTC. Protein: CASRSPASGLRAQYF.

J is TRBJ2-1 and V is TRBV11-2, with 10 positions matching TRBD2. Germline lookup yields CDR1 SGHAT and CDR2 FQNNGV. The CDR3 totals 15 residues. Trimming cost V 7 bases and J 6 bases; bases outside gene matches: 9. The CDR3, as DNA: TGTGCCAGCACCTTTACTAGCGGGGCCCTCAATGAGCAGTTCTTC. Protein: CASTFTSGALNEQFF.